This T cell receptor (beta chain) was profiled in a study of cytomegalovirus exposure and HLA in healthy donors. Findings and limits, study-wide: It was reported that the classifier diagnosed cytomegalovirus status with high specificity and sensitivity in both the original and validation cohorts.

The V end was cut by 2 bases, the J end by 9 bases, with 17 bases between. This CDR3 has 15 residues. Germline V lookup: CDR1 MNHEY, CDR2 SMNVEV (reference sequence). As regards this clone: Antigen unknown.

Data came from immunoSEQ multiplex PCR; TCRdb stores just in-frame clones and leaves some out. Of about 240,000 clones detected, 86% appear once; the ten largest clones hold roughly 1.2%. The chain links TRBV27 to TRBJ2-1, with a weak D call TRBD2 (6 bases). This clonotype was sampled from a woman in her twenties or thirties in good health and CMV-seropositive. Sequenced input: PBMCs. As DNA, the CDR3 is TGTGCCAGCAGTTTACGGAGGGAGTGGCGCGGTGAGCAGTTCTTC. Amino acids: CASSLRREWRGEQFF.